These T cell receptor beta chains were read from a single sample in a study of T cells in localized non-small cell lung cancer. Repertoires were generated with immunoSEQ multiplex PCR, while TCRdb's copy carries only in-frame clones and drops some. The sample shows under 50,000 clones, roughly 79% of them seen only once. Source: peripheral blood mononuclear cells, taken before any cancer treatment. The receptors originated from a man aged 40 to 75 with stage III lung adenocarcinoma. CDR3s include the opening cysteine and the closing phenylalanine or tryptophan. Each record gives: V gene, J gene, D gene, clone size, CDR3 protein, CDR3 DNA. The D gene is left open where the match is weak. The size of a clone is reported for some rows only, either as once, few or many, or as a class for expanded clones.

>TRBV30|TRBJ2-2|NA|NA
CAWSRGTGELFF
TGTGCCTGGAGTCGTGGCACCGGGGAGCTGTTTTTT
>TRBV2|TRBJ2-3|TRBD2|NA
CASIRTRGTDTQYF
TGTGCCAGCATCCGGACTAGAGGCACAGATACGCAGTATTTT
>TRBV5-1|TRBJ2-1|NA|once
CASSSEPASNNEQFF
TGCGCCAGCAGCTCTGAGCCGGCCTCGAACAATGAGCAGTTCTTC
>TRBV6-1|TRBJ2-5|NA|few
CASSAFSGSQETQYF
TGTGCCAGCAGTGCTTTTAGCGGTTCCCAAGAGACCCAGTACTTC
>TRBV9|TRBJ2-2|NA|NA
CASSVAGRGSTGELFF
TGTGCCAGCAGCGTAGCTGGGCGGGGAAGCACCGGGGAGCTGTTTTTT
>TRBV30|TRBJ2-3|NA|once
CAWGPRASNTQYF
TGTGCCTGGGGGCCCCGGGCATCCAATACGCAGTATTTT
>TRBV19|TRBJ2-5|NA|NA
CASSKLIAGAEETQYF
TGTGCCAGTAGCAAACTCATCGCGGGGGCCGAAGAGACCCAGTACTTC
>TRBV25-1|TRBJ1-6|NA|NA
CASSQDSAYNSPLHF
TGTGCCAGCAGTCAAGACAGCGCCTATAATTCACCCCTCCACTTT
>TRBV28|TRBJ2-1|NA|NA
CASSFGNNEQFF
TGTGCCAGCAGTTTTGGAAACAATGAGCAGTTCTTC
>TRBV29-1|TRBJ2-7|TRBD1|NA
CSVEMTGGSYEQYF
TGCAGCGTTGAGATGACAGGGGGCTCCTACGAGCAGTACTTC
>TRBV7-6|TRBJ1-6|TRBD1|NA
CASSSYRQGSNSPLHF
TGTGCCAGCAGCTCCTATAGACAGGGTAGTAATTCACCCCTCCACTTT
>TRBV28|TRBJ1-4|NA|NA
CASSLLHRNEKLFF
TGTGCCAGCAGTTTACTTCACCGTAATGAAAAACTGTTTTTT
>TRBV11-2|TRBJ2-5|NA|NA
CASSFMNWGQETQYF
TGTGCCAGCAGCTTCATGAATTGGGGCCAAGAGACCCAGTACTTC
>TRBV6-4|TRBJ2-3|TRBD2|NA
CASSALAGGTDTQYF
TGTGCCAGCAGTGCCCTAGCGGGGGGCACAGATACGCAGTATTTT
>TRBV5-1|TRBJ1-6|TRBD1|NA
CASSSGQGASDSPLHF
TGCGCCAGCAGCTCAGGACAGGGGGCGAGTGATTCACCCCTCCACTTT
>TRBV5-1|TRBJ1-1|TRBD1|NA
CASSWIGGAEAFF
TGCGCCAGCAGCTGGATAGGGGGCGCTGAAGCTTTCTTT
>TRBV6-5|TRBJ1-1|NA|once
CAGQRDTYTEAFF
TGTGCCGGACAAAGGGACACCTACACTGAAGCTTTCTTT